This T cell receptor (beta chain) comes out of a study of prognosis after radiotherapy for stage I lung cancer. Across the study: Median age was around 70 years (53 to 84) among about 13 men and 6 or 7 women. Notes on the study in general: Reduced Shannon entropy following stereotactic body radiation therapy was recorded in patients who developed distant metastases.

Remarks on this clonotype: The target antigen is unknown. The junction differs from germline at one of its ends, possibly a read error.

With two-round multiplex PCR, TCR beta CDR3 sequences were amplified from genomic DNA. Each TRBV and TRBJ gene had its own primer in the first PCR round. Each CDR3 protein gets one entry after TCRdb re-called the multiplex PCR reads with MiXCR. The sample holds around 26,000 distinct CDR3 sequences, about half seen once. The sequence derives from a donor over 45 with non-small cell lung cancer. The sample was PBMCs, taken before or after stereotactic body radiation therapy (not recorded which).

The CDR3 region has the DNA TGTGCCATCAGTTTCCGGTCGGGAGCGTACAATGAGCAGTTCTTC. This translates into CAISFRSGAYNEQFF. The chain links TRBV6-2 or TRBV6-3 to TRBJ2-1, with TRBD2 as a possible D gene (6 bases). The CDR3 length is 15 residues. Germline V gives CDR1 MNHEY, CDR2 SVGEGT.